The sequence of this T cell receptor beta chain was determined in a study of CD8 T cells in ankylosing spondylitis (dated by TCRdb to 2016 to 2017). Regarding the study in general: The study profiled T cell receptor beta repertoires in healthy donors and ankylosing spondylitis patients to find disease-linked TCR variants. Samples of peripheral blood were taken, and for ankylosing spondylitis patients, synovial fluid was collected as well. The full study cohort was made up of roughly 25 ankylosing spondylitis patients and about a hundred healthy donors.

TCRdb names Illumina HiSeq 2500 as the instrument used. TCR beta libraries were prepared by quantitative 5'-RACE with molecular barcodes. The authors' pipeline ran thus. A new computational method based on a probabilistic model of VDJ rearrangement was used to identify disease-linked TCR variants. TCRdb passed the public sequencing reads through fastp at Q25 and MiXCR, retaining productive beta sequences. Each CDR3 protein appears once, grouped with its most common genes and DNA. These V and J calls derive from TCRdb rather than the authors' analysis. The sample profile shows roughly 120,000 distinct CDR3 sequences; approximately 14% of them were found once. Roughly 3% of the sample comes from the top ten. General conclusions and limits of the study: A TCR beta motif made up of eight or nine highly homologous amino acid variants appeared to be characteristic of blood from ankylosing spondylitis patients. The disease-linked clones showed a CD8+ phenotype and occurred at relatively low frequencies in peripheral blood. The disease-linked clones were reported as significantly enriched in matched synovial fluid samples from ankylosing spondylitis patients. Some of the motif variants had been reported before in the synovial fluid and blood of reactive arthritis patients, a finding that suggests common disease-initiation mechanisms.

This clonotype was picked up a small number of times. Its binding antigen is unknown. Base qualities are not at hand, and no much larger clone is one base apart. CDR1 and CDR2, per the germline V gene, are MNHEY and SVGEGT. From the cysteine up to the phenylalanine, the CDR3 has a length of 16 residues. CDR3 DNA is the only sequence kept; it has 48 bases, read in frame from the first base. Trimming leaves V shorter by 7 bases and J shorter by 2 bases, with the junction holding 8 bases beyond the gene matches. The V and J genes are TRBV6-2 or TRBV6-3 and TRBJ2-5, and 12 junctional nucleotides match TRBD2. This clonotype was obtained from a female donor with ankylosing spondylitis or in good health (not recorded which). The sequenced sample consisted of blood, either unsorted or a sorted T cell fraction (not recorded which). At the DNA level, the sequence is TGTGCCAGCAAACTAGGACTAGCGGGGCGACAAGAGACCCAGTACTTC. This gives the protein CASKLGLAGRQETQYF.